These 11 T cell receptor beta chains came from one sample sequenced in a study of blood T cell repertoires in COVID-19. Method: immunoSEQ multiplex PCR; TCRdb's copy keeps in-frame clones and lacks some. The sample holds some 120,000 clones, around 80% seen once. Sequences were obtained from peripheral blood. These receptor sequences come from a human donor in a cohort sampled during active COVID-19.

The chain has TRBV6-5 and TRBJ2-3; 8 bases match TRBD2. Trimming removed 6 bases from V and 3 bases from J; junction bases left unmatched: 8. Germline V lookup: CDR1 MNHEY, CDR2 SVGAGI. The CDR3 contains 15 residues. The DNA of the CDR3 is TGTGCCAGCAGGGATGTCTCGGGGGGGACAGATACGCAGTATTTT. Its translation: CASRDVSGGTDTQYF.

The CDR3 coding sequence is TGTGCCAGCAGTTACAGCTCGGGACTACCAAGGCCCTACGAGCAGTACTTC. This codes for CASSYSSGLPRPYEQYF. This chain uses TRBV27 with TRBJ2-7, with 7 positions matching TRBD2. Germline-derived CDR1 and CDR2 are MNHEY and SMNVEV (reference sequence). The length of the CDR3 is 17 residues. With 4 bases clipped from V and 2 bases from J, the junction kept 14 bases outside the gene matches.

The genes are TRBV7-2 and TRBJ2-3, with D possibly matching TRBD2 (6 bases). V was clipped by 4 bases and J by 4 bases, with 18 bases between them. The germline V gene encodes CDR1 SGHTA and CDR2 FQGNSA. This CDR3 spans 16 amino acids. For the CDR3, the DNA is TGTGCCAGCAGCTCTAGTTGGGAGGTTGGGGCAGATACGCAGTATTTT. This encodes CASSSSWEVGADTQYF.

The rearrangement uses TRBV9 and TRBJ2-7; TRBD2 matches at 7 bases. The V segment lost 3 bases and the J segment 3 bases; nucleotides outside the gene matches: 9. CDR1 and CDR2 (germline): SGDLS, YYNGEE. The CDR3 consists of 15 residues. CDR3 sequence reads: CASSGSTSRDYEQYF. For the CDR3, the DNA is TGTGCCAGCAGCGGCTCGACTAGCCGGGACTACGAGCAGTACTTC.

The chain combines TRBV19 with TRBJ1-6; 7 bases match TRBD1. Unmatched junction bases numbered 4, after V lost 6 bases and J lost 5 bases. CDR1 is LNHDA and CDR2 is SQIVND in the germline V gene (reference sequence). The CDR3 is 14 residues long. The CDR3 loop is CASSPGQNNSPLHF. In DNA form, the CDR3 reads TGTGCCAGTAGCCCGGGACAGAATAATTCACCCCTCCACTTT.

The chain is built from TRBV9 and TRBJ1-1; the match to TRBD1 covers 8 bases. CDR3 length: 12 amino acids. Trimming removed 7 bases from V and 7 bases from J; junction bases left unmatched: 6. Germline V lookup: CDR1 SGDLS, CDR2 YYNGEE. This CDR3 is CASGRTGHEAFF. CDR3 DNA: TGTGCCAGCGGACGGACAGGGCATGAAGCTTTCTTT.

The chain joins TRBV2 to TRBJ2-7, with TRBD2 matching 9 bases. The CDR3 contains 14 residues. V was pared by 8 bases and J by 2 bases, with 7 bases of the junction left unmatched. Germline V lookup: CDR1 SNHLY, CDR2 FYNNEI. The DNA of the CDR3 is TGTGCCAGCGGGGCCAGCGGGGGGACCTACGAGCAGTACTTC. Protein sequence: CASGASGGTYEQYF.

The chain uses TRBV6-6 and TRBJ1-2; 8 bases line up with TRBD1. The trim removed 5 bases at V and 1 base at J, leaving 12 bases unmatched. Per the germline V gene, CDR1 is MNHNY and CDR2 is SVGAGI (reference sequence). The CDR3 is 17 amino acids. Here the CDR3 reads CASSPLTQGVDNYGYTF. The CDR3 nucleotides are TGTGCCAGCAGTCCATTAACACAGGGGGTGGATAACTATGGCTACACCTTC.

The chain has TRBV5-6 and TRBJ2-5; possible D gene TRBD2, 6 bases. The CDR3 runs 15 residues. Trimming cost V 2 bases and J 7 bases, with 18 bases left between them. The germline V gene encodes CDR1 SGHDT and CDR2 YYEEEE. The CDR3 region has the DNA TGTGCCAGCAGCTTTTTCCCGGGGGAAAGCGGGACCCAGTACTTC. It is translated as CASSFFPGESGTQYF.

V gene TRBV11-2 combines with J gene TRBJ2-1; tentative D call: TRBD1 (6 bases). Trimming left V 3 bases short and J 3 bases short, with 15 bases between. Germline V gene sequence: CDR1 SGHAT, CDR2 FQNNGV. The CDR3 has 16 residues. CDR3 sequence: CASSLFGTTYYNEQFF. Here the CDR3 DNA reads TGTGCCAGCAGCTTGTTCGGGACAACTTACTACAATGAGCAGTTCTTC.

The chain carries TRBV10-3 and TRBJ2-7; D remains ambiguous. Deletions cut 2 bases from V and 4 bases from J, with 12 bases between. Germline loops: CDR1 ENHRY, CDR2 SYGVKD. The CDR3 is 14 amino acids. CDR3 residues: CAISEPVVPYEQYF. The CDR3 coding sequence is TGTGCCATCAGTGAGCCGGTGGTCCCTTACGAGCAGTACTTC.